A selection of T cell receptor beta chains follows, all from one sample in a study of T cell responses to AZD1222 COVID-19 vaccine. The protocol was immunoSEQ multiplex PCR, while the TCRdb copy is restricted to in-frame clones and leaves out a portion. The data hold about 120,000 clones, with around 89% observed a single time. Sequenced material: peripheral blood, taken on day 0 of AZD1222 vaccination. These receptors all stem from an adult in good health. Each CDR3 is given with its conserved first and last residue. The D gene is left open where the match is weak. Clone size appears in some rows only: once, few, many, or a class for an expanded clone.

size	V	D	length	J	CDR3	DNA
.	TRBV7-2	.	14	TRBJ1-3	CASHKGGSGNTIYF	TGTGCCAGCCATAAGGGGGGCTCTGGAAACACCATATATTTT
.	TRBV18	TRBD1	16	TRBJ1-1	CASSPPDRDGDTEAFF	TGTGCCAGCTCACCACCTGACAGGGACGGGGACACTGAAGCTTTCTTT
.	TRBV3-1/TRBV3-2	.	18	TRBJ2-5	CASSQEPTPVRTGETQYF	TGTGCCAGCAGCCAAGAACCTACCCCGGTAAGGACGGGAGAGACCCAGTACTTC
.	TRBV28	.	12	TRBJ2-7	CASRSRAYEQYF	TGTGCCAGCAGATCGAGAGCCTACGAGCAGTACTTC
.	TRBV4-2	.	14	TRBJ1-3	CASSGGPRVDTIYF	TGTGCCAGCAGCGGGGGACCAAGGGTGGACACCATATATTTT
few	TRBV6-6	TRBD1	15	TRBJ1-3	CASSYLGQGGNTIYF	TGTGCCAGCAGTTACCTAGGACAGGGCGGCAACACCATATATTTT
.	TRBV16	.	11	TRBJ2-7	CASSPLYEQYF	TGTGCCAGCAGCCCTTTATACGAGCAGTACTTC
.	TRBV6-5	.	15	TRBJ1-5	CASSPGSEGNQPQHF	TGTGCCAGCAGTCCAGGGTCGGAGGGCAATCAGCCCCAGCATTTT
.	TRBV27	.	16	TRBJ1-1	CASPRAPPPPNTEAFF	TGTGCCAGCCCCCGGGCCCCCCCACCCCCGAACACTGAAGCTTTCTTT
.	TRBV9	TRBD2	14	TRBJ2-5	CASSPTSGLETQYF	TGTGCCAGCAGCCCTACTAGCGGGTTAGAGACCCAGTACTTC
.	TRBV2	.	14	TRBJ1-2	CASRLDGAKDGYTF	TGTGCCAGCAGGCTCGACGGGGCAAAAGATGGCTACACCTTC
.	TRBV28	TRBD1	15	TRBJ1-5	CASSYHGQGNQPQHF	TGTGCCAGCAGTTACCACGGACAGGGGAATCAGCCCCAGCATTTT
once	TRBV18	TRBD1	15	TRBJ1-5	CASSSQGEGNQPQHF	TGTGCCAGCTCATCTCAGGGGGAGGGCAATCAGCCCCAGCATTTT
.	TRBV28	.	17	TRBJ1-6	CASSLKGHPPVNSPLHF	TGTGCCAGCAGTTTAAAGGGACACCCCCCGGTCAATTCACCCCTCCACTTT
.	TRBV7-9	.	15	TRBJ1-2	CASSSTGLGGYGYTF	TGTGCCAGCAGCTCCACAGGGCTAGGGGGCTATGGCTACACCTTC
.	TRBV5-1	.	15	TRBJ1-6	CASSSTGLYNSPLHF	TGCGCCAGCAGTTCTACAGGGTTGTATAATTCACCCCTCCACTTT
few	TRBV2	TRBD1	14	TRBJ1-5	CASRMTGLNQPQHF	TGTGCCAGCAGGATGACAGGGTTGAATCAGCCCCAGCATTTT
few	TRBV5-5	TRBD1	16	TRBJ1-1	CASSLAGQGATTEAFF	TGTGCCAGCAGCTTGGCGGGGCAGGGGGCCACGACTGAAGCTTTCTTT
.	TRBV12-3/TRBV12-4	TRBD2	13	TRBJ2-1	CASSLNSGIEQFF	TGTGCCAGCAGTCTCAATAGCGGGATTGAGCAGTTCTTC
.	TRBV28	.	14	TRBJ2-5	CASSLPSNQETQYF	TGTGCCAGCAGTCTTCCTAGTAACCAAGAGACCCAGTACTTC
.	TRBV19	.	11	TRBJ2-3	CASRRADTQYF	TGTGCCAGCCGGAGGGCAGATACGCAGTATTTT
.	TRBV28	.	12	TRBJ2-7	CASSLGQYEQYF	TGTGCCAGCAGTTTGGGCCAGTACGAGCAGTACTTC
.	TRBV5-1	TRBD1	13	TRBJ1-1	CASMSGGGTEAFF	TGCGCCAGCATGTCAGGGGGCGGCACTGAAGCTTTCTTT
.	TRBV11-2	.	13	TRBJ1-2	CASSLDRQALTFF	TGTGCCAGCAGCTTAGATCGCCAGGCGCTCACCTTCTTC
once	TRBV7-3	TRBD1	14	TRBJ2-1	CASSLARGIGEQFF	TGTGCCAGCAGCTTAGCCAGGGGGATCGGTGAGCAGTTCTTC